This T cell receptor beta chain stems from a study of regulatory T cells in long-lasting Graves disease. Time point: persistent/refractory GD, antithyroid drugs over 5 years with positive TRAb. RNA from PBMCs was the source of the TCR library. The TCR beta library used iRepertoire HTBI primers with Arm-PCR amplification of CDR3. TCRdb re-analysed the multiplex PCR reads in MiXCR, keeping a single row per CDR3 protein. The sample records about 660,000 distinct CDR3 sequences, 25% to 35% being singletons. Concerning this clonotype: Its specificity is unknown.

Overall study results and limits: Patients with persistent disease shared 2,900 or so public clonotypes, outpacing the 966 shared by new patients.

CDR3 size: 12 residues. V lost 0 bases and J 11 bases, leaving 9 bases between the germline ends. Germline-derived CDR1 and CDR2 are SGDLS and YYNGEE. The clonotype comes from a female donor with Graves disease. V is TRBV9 and J is TRBJ1-3; no definite D call. Sequencing used peripheral blood mononuclear cells (PBMCs), obtained when the disease was refractory, from a patient treated with antithyroid drugs. The CDR3 region is CASSVGPTAIYF. The CDR3 nucleotides read TGTGCCAGCAGCGTAGGGCCTACCGCCATATATTTT.